The T cell receptor beta chain under discussion was sequenced for a study of blood T cell repertoires in COVID-19. Study overall: The United States, Italy and Spain provided the acute and convalescent COVID-19 samples. The cDNA or gDNA used as material had been derived from T cells, B-cell-depleted T cells, or PBMCs.

Authors' processing steps: Amplified reference gene primers provided the basis for estimating nucleated cell counts. Assay used: immunoSEQ multiplex PCR; TCRdb lists only in-frame clones, some missing. The DNA gave D and trimming, while V, J and clone size come from that table. The table has 5,500 to 6,000 clones, roughly nine tenths seen once. The CDR3 covers 14 residues. Per the germline V gene, CDR1 is MNHEY and CDR2 is SMNVEV (reference sequence). With 7 bases removed from V and 0 bases from J, the gap between germline ends came to 11 bases. The receptor was derived from a human donor in a cohort sampled during active COVID-19. The V gene is TRBV27, the J gene TRBJ2-3; D call uncertain. The sample taken for sequencing was peripheral blood. The CDR3 loop reads CASTDTTSTDTQYF. DNA for the CDR3: TGTGCCAGCACCGACACAACTAGCACAGATACGCAGTATTTT.